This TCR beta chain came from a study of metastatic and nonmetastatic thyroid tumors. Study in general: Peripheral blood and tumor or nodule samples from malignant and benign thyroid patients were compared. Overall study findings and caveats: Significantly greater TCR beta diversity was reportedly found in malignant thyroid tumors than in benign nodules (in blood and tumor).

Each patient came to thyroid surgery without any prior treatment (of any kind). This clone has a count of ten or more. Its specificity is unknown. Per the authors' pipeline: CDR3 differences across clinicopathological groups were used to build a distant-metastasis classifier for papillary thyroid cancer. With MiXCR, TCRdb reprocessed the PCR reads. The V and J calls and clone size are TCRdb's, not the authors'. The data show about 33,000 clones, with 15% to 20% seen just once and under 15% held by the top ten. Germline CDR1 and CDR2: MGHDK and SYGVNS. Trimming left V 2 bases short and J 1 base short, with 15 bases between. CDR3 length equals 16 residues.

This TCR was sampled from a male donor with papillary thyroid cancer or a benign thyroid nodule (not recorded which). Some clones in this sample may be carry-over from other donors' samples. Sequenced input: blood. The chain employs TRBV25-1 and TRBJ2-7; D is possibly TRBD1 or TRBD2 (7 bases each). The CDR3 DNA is TGTGCCAGCAGTGAAGCAGGGGGGGGACGGTCCTACGAGCAGTACTTC. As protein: CASSEAGGGRSYEQYF.